This TCR beta chain was identified in a study of T cell clones after liver transplantation. Across the whole study: A pre-transplant mixed lymphocyte reaction with TCRbeta sequencing defined graft-donor-reactive clones followed in post-transplant blood. Third-party-reactive TCRbeta sequences from pre-transplant mixed lymphocyte reactions served as antigen-independent comparators.

A note on this clone: Antigen specificity is unknown.

Notes on the study in general: Compared with third party-reactive sequences, donor-reactive ones declined more, independent of withdrawal success.

Assay: immunoSEQ multiplex PCR; the TCRdb copy retains only in-frame clones and omits some. The top ten clones hold 2% to 2.5% of a sample with about 75,000 clones, around four fifths of them seen once. V lost 7 bases, J lost 4 bases, and 8 bases stayed unmatched. This CDR3 is built from 15 residues. Germline CDR1 and CDR2: MDHEN and SYDVKM. The source was CD4+ T cells from blood, collected 48 months after liver transplant. The rearrangement joins TRBV28 to TRBJ2-2; 8 bases agree with TRBD2. This TCR was recovered from a human patient who received a liver transplant. These T cells may partly come from the graft donor. The CDR3 nucleotides are TGTGCCAGCACTGCGGGGGGCGGGGTCACCGGGGAGCTGTTTTTT. Protein: CASTAGGGVTGELFF.